Following are 26 T cell receptor beta chains from one sample sequenced in a study of blood T cells in healthy people across ages. Sample-barcoded 5' priming and a J-beta primer mix drove a second PCR of 7 to 11 cycles. TCRdb reprocessed the 5' RACE reads via MiXCR and lists one record per CDR3 protein. The table includes fewer than 950,000 distinct CDR3 sequences, 35% to 40% detected once. Sequencing input: blood. All receptors derive from a man in his late teens or twenties in good health.

J is TRBJ1-5 and V is TRBV20-1, with D perhaps matching TRBD1 (6 bases). The V gene's germline CDR1 is DFQATT and CDR2 SNEGSKA (reference sequence). The CDR3 runs 16 residues. V shed 5 bases and J shed 0 bases, with 17 bases lying between them. The CDR3: CSAESWTEDSNQPQHF. The CDR3, as DNA: TGCAGTGCTGAAAGTTGGACAGAGGATAGCAATCAGCCCCAGCATTTT.

This clonotype has only a few counts. This chain joins TRBV10-3 and TRBJ2-2; D uncertain. The CDR3 contains 15 residues. The germline V gene has CDR1 ENHRY and CDR2 SYGVKD. The V end was cut by 5 bases, the J end by 2 bases, with 12 bases between. As DNA, the CDR3 is TGTGCCATCAGTACTCATAACCTTAACACCGGGGAGCTGTTTTTT. Its translation is CAISTHNLNTGELFF.

To note about this clonotype: A junction end diverges from the germline sequence, so it may reflect a read error. The CDR3, as DNA: TGTGCCAGCAGCCCCTTGGGGGCCTCTGGGACCAACGTCCTGACTTTC. Translating it yields CASSPLGASGTNVLTF. The chain recombines TRBV14 with TRBJ2-6, with TRBD1 as a possible D gene (6 bases). The CDR3 spans 16 residues. The V gene's germline CDR1 is SGHDN and CDR2 FVKESK. The full variable domain, in which reference TRBV14 and TRBJ2-6 provide the parts outside the CDR3, is EAGVTQFPSHSVIEKGQTVTLRCDPISGHDNLYWYRRVMGKEIKFLLHFVKESKQDESGMPNNRFLAERTGGTYSTLKVQPAELEDSGVYFCASSPLGASGTNVLTFGAGSRLTVL.

V and J are TRBV6-1 and TRBJ1-4; possibly TRBD1 for D (5 bases). This CDR3 region has 13 residues. CDR1 MNHNS and CDR2 SASEGT come from the germline V gene. V lost 6 bases and J 5 bases, leaving 10 bases between the germline ends. CDR3 residues: CASSPRDNEKLFF. In DNA, the CDR3 is TGTGCCAGCAGCCCCAGGGACAATGAAAAACTGTTTTTT.

The V and J genes are TRBV11-1 and TRBJ2-1; unclear D gene. The CDR3 length is 14 residues. Trimming pared 0 bases from V and 8 bases from J, leaving 11 bases between. Looked up from germline, CDR1 is SGHAT and CDR2 is FQDESV (reference sequence). CDR3 coding DNA: TGTGCCAGCAGCTTAGCGATACGCCAGGATGAGCAGTTCTTC. Its protein is CASSLAIRQDEQFF.

This clonotype was seen ten or more times. The gene calls are TRBV20-1 and TRBJ1-6, with a possible D match to TRBD1 (5 bases). V was shortened by 4 bases and J by 10 bases, with 11 bases between the two germline ends. CDR3 length: 12 amino acids. The germline CDR1 and CDR2 sequences are DFQATT and SNEGSKA (reference sequence). CDR3: CSATAGKSPLHF. Written as DNA, the CDR3 is TGCAGTGCTACGGCAGGGAAATCACCCCTCCACTTT.

This clonotype was recorded at least ten times. The J gene is TRBJ2-6, the V gene TRBV7-2, with 11 nucleotides matching TRBD2. Germline V CDR1 and CDR2: SGHTA, FQGNSA. This CDR3 region has 16 residues. The trim removed 9 bases at V and 0 bases at J, leaving 4 bases unmatched. The CDR3, as DNA: TGTGCCAGTACTAGCGGGGGTCCCTCTGGGGCCAACGTCCTGACTTTC. It specifies CASTSGGPSGANVLTF.

This clonotype has a handful of counts. The chain combines TRBV12-3 or TRBV12-4 with TRBJ2-3; possible D gene TRBD1, 5 bases. The CDR3 totals 15 residues. The V end lost 5 bases, the J end lost 4 bases, and 16 bases lay between the germline ends. The CDR3 region is CASSPRWGSADTQYF. For the CDR3, the DNA is TGTGCCAGCAGTCCCCGTTGGGGCTCGGCAGATACGCAGTATTTT.

This clonotype was seen many times. CDR3 coding DNA: TGTGCCAGCAGTTGGGGCGGGGGCGAGCGCGATACGCAGTATTTT. Translated: CASSWGGGERDTQYF. The genes are TRBV12-3 or TRBV12-4 and TRBJ2-3; TRBD2 might be the D (7 bases). The CDR3 is 15 amino acids. Trimming stripped 4 bases from V and 6 bases from J, with 17 bases between.

J is TRBJ2-1 and V is TRBV20-1, with D possibly being TRBD2 (5 bases). Trimming removed 8 bases at V and 8 bases at J, with 22 bases between. The CDR3 covers 14 residues. In germline, CDR1 is DFQATT, CDR2 SNEGSKA (reference sequence). For the CDR3, the DNA is TGCAGTACCCGACAACGGGAAGGGCCCGATGAGCAGTTCTTC. Its translation is CSTRQREGPDEQFF.

The sample holds a few counts of this clonotype. The rearrangement joins TRBV4-1 to TRBJ1-2; tentative D call: TRBD1 (6 bases). This CDR3 spans 14 amino acids. The V end lost 2 bases, the J end lost 1 base, and 8 bases lay between the germline ends. In germline, CDR1 is MGHRA, CDR2 YSYEKL. The DNA of the CDR3 is TGCGCCAGCAGCCAAACGGACAGTAACTATGGCTACACCTTC. Translated, it gives CASSQTDSNYGYTF.

V is TRBV7-9 and J is TRBJ2-5; no clear D gene. Germline CDR1 is SEHNR and CDR2 is FQNEAQ (reference sequence). Trimming pared 4 bases from V and 1 base from J, leaving 13 bases between. The CDR3 runs 15 residues. The CDR3 DNA reads as TGTGCCAGCAGCTCCAGCCGAGTTAGCCAAGAGACCCAGTACTTC. Amino acid sequence: CASSSSRVSQETQYF. Full variable domain (outside the CDR3, taken from reference TRBV7-9 and TRBJ2-5): DTGVSQNPRHKITKRGQNVTFRCDPISEHNRLYWYRQTLGQGPEFLTYFQNEAQLEKSRLLSDRFSAERPKGSFSTLEIQRTEQGDSAMYLCASSSSRVSQETQYFGPGTRLLVL.

In this sample, this clonotype turned up many times. The V gene is TRBV24-1, the J gene TRBJ2-3; TRBD1 matches at 7 bases. The CDR3 has 15 residues. The germline V gene has CDR1 KGHDR and CDR2 SFDVKD. The ends lost 4 bases at V and 0 bases at J; junction bases unmatched: 3. CDR3 nucleotide sequence: TGTGCCACCAGTGAGCGACAGGGCAGCACAGATACGCAGTATTTT. Translation: CATSERQGSTDTQYF.

This clonotype was seen ten or more times. The rearrangement uses TRBV13 and TRBJ2-5; no clear D gene. Germline CDR1 reads PRHDT; CDR2 reads FYEKMQ (reference sequence). The CDR3 runs to 13 residues. With 6 bases removed from V and 2 bases from J, the gap between germline ends came to 10 bases. CDR3 DNA: TGTGCCAGCAGTACCGAGTTTCAAGAGACCCAGTACTTC. It codes for CASSTEFQETQYF.

This clonotype occurred a few times. The chain combines TRBV4-1 with TRBJ1-5; no clear D gene. V was shortened by 7 bases and J by 0 bases, with 13 bases between the two germline ends. The CDR3 is made up of 15 amino acids. Germline V lookup: CDR1 MGHRA, CDR2 YSYEKL. CDR3 in DNA: TGCGCCAGCACTCAGTACCGGTATAGCAATCAGCCCCAGCATTTT. It specifies CASTQYRYSNQPQHF.

This clonotype turned up a few times. The V call is TRBV12-5, the J call TRBJ1-1; 7 nucleotides match TRBD1. The CDR3 runs to 15 residues. Germline V gives CDR1 LGHNT, CDR2 FRNRAP. The J segment lost 3 bases and the V segment lost 6 bases, leaving 10 bases of the junction unmatched. The DNA for the CDR3 is TGTGCTAGTGGGAGGCCACAGGGGTTTGACACTGAAGCTTTCTTT. Protein: CASGRPQGFDTEAFF.

V gene TRBV9 combines with J gene TRBJ1-1; 9 nucleotides match TRBD1. In germline, CDR1 is SGDLS, CDR2 YYNGEE. The CDR3 has 15 amino acids. Trimming took 3 bases from V and 2 from J; bases not matched to a gene: 5. The CDR3 sequence is CASSGQQGANTEAFF. The CDR3 DNA reads as TGTGCCAGCAGCGGGCAACAGGGGGCTAACACTGAAGCTTTCTTT.

CDR3 nucleotides: TGTGCCAGCAGCTTAAGTTCTGGATTACTTCAACCCCAGCATTTT. Translated: CASSLSSGLLQPQHF. This chain connects TRBV7-3 to TRBJ1-5; D unclear. V lost 1 base and J 10 bases, leaving 17 bases between the germline ends. CDR3 length: 15 residues. Germline V lookup: CDR1 SGHTA, CDR2 FQGTGA.

The V gene is TRBV5-1, the J gene TRBJ2-7; D gene unclear. Germline V gives CDR1 SGHRS, CDR2 YFSETQ. The CDR3 has 13 residues. V dropped 5 bases and J dropped 3 bases, with 12 bases sitting between them. The CDR3 is CASRSQAYYEQYF. The CDR3 nucleotides are TGCGCCAGCAGGTCCCAGGCGTACTACGAGCAGTACTTC.

The genes are TRBV20-1 and TRBJ1-5; a possible D gene is TRBD1 (6 bases). The germline V and J ends were trimmed by 3 bases and 4 bases, with 10 bases remaining between them. This CDR3 has 13 amino acids. Looked up from germline, CDR1 is DFQATT and CDR2 is SNEGSKA (reference sequence). CDR3: CSARQGLNQPQHF. The CDR3 nucleotides are TGCAGTGCTAGGCAGGGGCTAAATCAGCCCCAGCATTTT.

The chain employs TRBV20-1 and TRBJ2-1; TRBD2 matches at 8 bases. V dropped 6 bases and J dropped 4; count of bases not matched to a gene: 17. The length of the CDR3 is 17 residues. Germline CDR1 DFQATT, CDR2 SNEGSKA (reference sequence). DNA of the CDR3: TGCAGTGCCAACGCGGGGGGCGGGGCCGCGACATACAATGAGCAGTTCTTC. Residues: CSANAGGGAATYNEQFF.

The V and J genes are TRBV27 and TRBJ2-5, with 8 bases identical to TRBD2. CDR1 and CDR2 (germline): MNHEY, SMNVEV (reference sequence). Unmatched junction bases numbered 11, after V lost 6 bases and J lost 5 bases. The CDR3 is 15 amino acids. CDR3 DNA: TGTGCCAGCAGCCCGGGGGGGCCGGTGTCGGAGACCCAGTACTTC. This codes for CASSPGGPVSETQYF.

This clonotype was counted many times. CDR3 coding DNA: TGTGCCATCAGTGGGGGGACTAAAAACAATGAGCAGTTCTTC. This encodes CAISGGTKNNEQFF. The rearrangement uses TRBV10-3 and TRBJ2-1, with 7 bases fitting TRBD2. The CDR3 consists of 14 residues. The V segment lost 4 bases and the J segment 5 bases; nucleotides outside the gene matches: 5. Germline V CDR1 and CDR2: ENHRY, SYGVKD.

Written as DNA, the CDR3 is TGCGCCAGCAGCTCAACAGGGGTGTCGGGTGAGCAGTACTTC. Protein product: CASSSTGVSGEQYF. J is TRBJ2-5 and V is TRBV5-1; 7 bases line up with TRBD1. The CDR3 loop spans 14 amino acids. The germline gives CDR1 SGHRS, CDR2 YFSETQ. With 3 bases clipped from V and 11 bases from J, the junction kept 13 bases outside the gene matches.

The table lists this clonotype with a few counts. V and J are TRBV5-6 and TRBJ1-1; 8 positions agree with TRBD1. The CDR3 is 15 residues long. J lost 1 base, V lost 0 bases, and 2 bases had no gene match. The V gene's germline CDR1 is SGHDT and CDR2 YYEEEE. CDR3 amino acids: CASSLGDRGNTEAFF. CDR3 nucleotide sequence: TGTGCCAGCAGCTTGGGCGACAGGGGGAACACTGAAGCTTTCTTT.

This sequence joins TRBV13 and TRBJ2-5; 11 positions agree with TRBD2. This CDR3 has 16 residues. V lost 2 bases to trimming and J lost 1 base; unmatched junction nucleotides: 3. In germline, CDR1 is PRHDT, CDR2 FYEKMQ (reference sequence). The CDR3 is CASSLTSGGFQETQYF. The CDR3 bases are TGTGCCAGCAGCTTAACTAGCGGGGGTTTCCAAGAGACCCAGTACTTC.